This is a list of T cell receptor beta chains from one sample in a study of blood T cell repertoires in COVID-19. Assay used: immunoSEQ multiplex PCR; TCRdb lists only in-frame clones, some missing. The sample lists about 87,000 clones, over 75% occurring once. Material: peripheral blood. The receptors here all came from a woman in her 70s with acute or convalescent COVID-19. The conserved cysteine and the conserved F or W are not part of the CDR3 here.

v_gene,CDR3aa
TRBV15,ATSRDRADERAH
TRBV2,ASKRTTLVYGYT
TRBV11-2,ASSLVRTGDEAF
TRBV18,ASSPSETANTEAF
TRBV12-3/TRBV12-4,ASSNEEKLF
TRBV4-1,ASVGHPNTDTQY
TRBV5-1,ASSLGQGSMFTEAF
TRBV5-1,ASTSFETMNTEAF
TRBV12-5,ASGLSPGQIFRNQPQH
TRBV12-5,ASGSPSRSKQETQY
TRBV5-1,ASSFGSGGYQETQY
TRBV2,ASSYQGNQPQH
TRBV7-3,ASSFYGGSSYEQY
TRBV7-2,ASSSGGAIDTQY
TRBV15,ATSRDSSPF
TRBV7-9,ASSLEQAYGYT
TRBV5-8,ASSLNLAGTDTQY
TRBV5-1,ASSPMTVYEQY
TRBV4-1,ASSQGTRETQY
TRBV21-1,ASSMTTRQGKNQPQH
TRBV14,ASSQGISKYTDTQY
TRBV19,ASSIAGWRNTEAF
TRBV5-6,ASSLVGGTGGQETQY
TRBV5-1,ASSPPRLAGVETQY
TRBV7-2,ASSSPGGLYGYT
TRBV5-1,ASSLRGQGAGDEQY
TRBV11-3,ASSLTGSNQPQH
TRBV9,ASSEEKGAYEQY
TRBV11-1,ASSFDRPYEQY
TRBV11-2,ASSPGQKETQY
TRBV5-1,ASSLGDSVSYEQY
TRBV2,ASSASSHADYGYT
TRBV5-1,ASSLDSPGQGAEAF
TRBV5-1,ASRPGTAYSPLH
TRBV2,ASSEGSSYNEQF
TRBV6-1,ASSESGQGRFAF
TRBV7-8,ASSLRRDGYNEQF
TRBV2,ASHRGGSYGYT
TRBV30,AWSGRLRVRAF
TRBV5-8,ASSLGGVGDTQY
TRBV9,ASSVVGDGEQY
TRBV19,ASSEGGSEQF
TRBV28,ASSLPLRQGLNQPQH
TRBV28,ASSLRDRGDGYT
TRBV29-1,SVSQGGTEAF
TRBV13,ASSLIRGGIYSYEQY
TRBV30,AWSFRGYEKLF
TRBV6-6,ASSYRDTAMNTEAF
TRBV2,ASIVGLAGEKQF
TRBV10-3,AISTHGGGSYNEQF
TRBV4-1,ASRPPGQVNYGYT
TRBV19,ASRPALGAEQF
TRBV12-3/TRBV12-4,ASSLEGRAGQY
TRBV7-9,ASSLAGFGRQAF
TRBV5-1,ASSLVGLVTDTQY
TRBV7-8,ASSRRGSNSNQPQH
TRBV3-1/TRBV3-2,ASSQELVSYNEQF
TRBV19,AISGTGGQQPQH